Listed here are 31 T cell receptor beta chains from one sample, sequenced in a study of CD8 T cells in Susac syndrome. Random-hexamer reverse transcription was applied to roughly 0.5 to 1 ug RNA. TCRdb reprocessed the immunoSEQ multiplex PCR reads with MiXCR, giving one entry per CDR3 protein. The repertoire has some 200,000 distinct CDR3 sequences, approximately 96% of them found once; the top ten carry 0.09% to 0.1%. The sample was CD4+ T cells from PBMCs. Receptors originate from a human donor with Susac syndrome.

The chain links TRBV20-1 to TRBJ2-5; a weak D match, TRBD1 (6 bases). Between the trimmed V and J ends, which lost 6 bases and 1 base, there was a span of 15 bases. The CDR3 is 14 amino acids. Germline-derived CDR1 and CDR2 are DFQATT and SNEGSKA (reference sequence). CDR3 protein: CSAIPPTGQETQYF. CDR3 bases: TGCAGTGCAATTCCTCCGACAGGCCAAGAGACCCAGTACTTC.

This CDR3 reads CSGQGGELFF. CDR3 bases: TGCAGTGGCCAGGGCGGGGAGCTGTTTTTT. This chain connects TRBV20-1 to TRBJ2-2, with D possibly matching TRBD1 (5 bases). The germline V gene encodes CDR1 DFQATT and CDR2 SNEGSKA (reference sequence). Between the trimmed V and J ends, which lost 7 bases and 7 bases, there was a span of 7 bases. CDR3 length: 10 residues.

The chain recombines TRBV29-1 with TRBJ1-2; D gene unclear. CDR1 is SQVTM and CDR2 is ANQGSEA in the germline V gene. CDR3 size: 13 residues. V lost 6 bases and J 7 bases, leaving 18 bases between the germline ends. CDR3 loop: CSVESFGTIGYTF. The CDR3 DNA reads as TGCAGCGTCGAAAGTTTCGGCACTATTGGCTACACCTTC.

The chain combines TRBV5-1 with TRBJ2-6; D remains unclear. Germline CDR1 reads SGHRS; CDR2 reads YFSETQ. The CDR3 length is 17 residues. V lost 0 bases, J lost 0 bases, and 10 bases lay in between. Here the CDR3 DNA reads TGCGCCAGCAGCTTGGAACCGGTGAGCTCTGGGGCCAACGTCCTGACTTTC. The encoded protein is CASSLEPVSSGANVLTF.

This chain uses TRBV10-3 with TRBJ1-5, with TRBD1 as a possible D gene (6 bases). The CDR3 is 16 amino acids. Germline V gives CDR1 ENHRY, CDR2 SYGVKD. Trimming pared 0 bases from V and 4 bases from J, leaving 13 bases between. CDR3 sequence: CAISESMLTGNQPQHF. DNA for the CDR3: TGTGCCATCAGTGAGTCGATGTTGACAGGAAATCAGCCCCAGCATTTT.

The gene calls are TRBV12-3 or TRBV12-4 and TRBJ1-2, with D hard to call. V shed 2 bases and J shed 2 bases, with 9 bases lying between them. There are 14 residues in the CDR3. CDR3 amino acids: CASSLRAANYGYTF. In DNA, the CDR3 is TGTGCCAGCAGTTTACGGGCAGCCAACTATGGCTACACCTTC.

The chain couples TRBV6-2 or TRBV6-3 to TRBJ2-3; possible D gene TRBD1, 6 bases. CDR3 length equals 16 residues. With 3 bases removed from V and 0 bases from J, the gap between germline ends came to 13 bases. CDR1 and CDR2 (germline): MNHEY, SVGEGT. The CDR3 spells CASSYGTRSSTDTQYF. The CDR3 nucleotides read TGTGCCAGCAGTTATGGGACAAGATCTAGCACAGATACGCAGTATTTT.

The rearrangement uses TRBV9 and TRBJ1-4; maybe TRBD1 (5 bases). Germline V gene data show CDR1 as SGDLS and CDR2 as YYNGEE. V was clipped by 6 bases and J by 8 bases, with 20 bases between them. The CDR3 is made up of 15 amino acids. CDR3 in amino acids: CASTLNEGTGEKLFF. The CDR3 nucleotides are TGTGCCAGCACCCTTAATGAGGGGACGGGAGAAAAACTGTTTTTT.

The chain joins TRBV3-1 to TRBJ2-5, with D perhaps TRBD2 (5 bases). Looked up from germline, CDR1 is LGHDT and CDR2 is YNNKEL (reference sequence). The germline V and J ends were trimmed by 3 bases and 1 base, with 9 bases remaining between them. The CDR3 is 14 amino acids. The CDR3 DNA follows: TGTGCCAGCAGCCACTCTGGGAGCCAAGAGACCCAGTACTTC. Translating gives CASSHSGSQETQYF.

The J gene is TRBJ2-6, the V gene TRBV20-1, with 8 bases that match TRBD1. CDR1 and CDR2 from the germline V gene are DFQATT and SNEGSKA (reference sequence). The V segment lost 6 bases and the J segment 2 bases; nucleotides outside the gene matches: 3. This CDR3 comprises 14 residues. The CDR3 sequence: CSAAQGAGANVLTF. The CDR3 nucleotides read TGCAGTGCGGCACAGGGGGCTGGGGCCAACGTCCTGACTTTC.

The chain recombines TRBV24-1 with TRBJ2-3; perhaps TRBD1 as D (6 bases). This CDR3 region has 15 residues. V lost 9 bases and J 4 bases, leaving 19 bases between the germline ends. Germline-derived CDR1 and CDR2 are KGHDR and SFDVKD. CDR3 sequence: CATWSWGRYSDTQYF. The CDR3 DNA is TGTGCCACCTGGTCGTGGGGGCGATATTCAGATACGCAGTATTTT.

J is TRBJ1-1 and V is TRBV28, with 8 bases lining up with TRBD1. Germline V gives CDR1 MDHEN, CDR2 SYDVKM. Germline trimming cut 4 bases from V and 0 bases from J; bases unmatched to any gene: 7. The CDR3 is 16 residues long. The CDR3 nucleotides are TGTGCCAGCAGTTCCCCAGGGGGCTCGGTGAACACTGAAGCTTTCTTT. Protein product: CASSSPGGSVNTEAFF.

The genes are TRBV24-1 and TRBJ2-1; TRBD2 aligns across 9 bases. The trim removed 3 bases at V and 7 bases at J, leaving 3 bases unmatched. Germline CDR1 KGHDR, CDR2 SFDVKD. CDR3 length: 14 amino acids. Written as DNA, the CDR3 is TGTGCCACCAGTGATCCGGCGGGGGGGAATGAGCAGTTCTTC. This gives the protein CATSDPAGGNEQFF.

The chain joins TRBV5-6 to TRBJ2-7; TRBD1 might be the D (6 bases). CDR1 is SGHDT and CDR2 is YYEEEE in the germline V gene. Trimming cost V 4 bases and J 3 bases, with 14 bases left between them. The CDR3 is 14 residues long. Here the CDR3 DNA reads TGTGCCAGCAGCCGCCCGGACAGAGTCTACGAGCAGTACTTC. Amino acids: CASSRPDRVYEQYF.

This clonotype was seen just once. The chain is built from TRBV7-2 and TRBJ2-3; D is possibly TRBD1 or TRBD2 (5 bases each). The germline CDR1 and CDR2 sequences are SGHTA and FQGNSA. There are 14 residues in the CDR3. The ends were cut back, 1 base at V and 2 bases at J, with 7 bases in the middle. The CDR3 nucleotides are TGTGCCAGCAGCTTAGGGGGGTTCACAGATACGCAGTATTTT. Its protein product is CASSLGGFTDTQYF. Looking up the rest from reference TRBV7-2 and TRBJ2-3 gives the full variable domain: GAGVSQSPSNKVTEKGKDVELRCDPISGHTALYWYRQSLGQGLEFLIYFQGNSAPDKSGLPSDRFSAERTGGSVSTLTIQRTQQEDSAVYLCASSLGGFTDTQYFGPGTRLTVL.

This clonotype is a singleton in its sample. The gene calls are TRBV23-1 and TRBJ1-5; D is perhaps TRBD1 (6 bases). TRBV23-1 is labeled an ORF, and its function is uncertain. This CDR3 spans 18 amino acids. The V gene lost 2 bases and the J gene lost 2 bases, with 19 bases spanning the gap. The CDR3 DNA sequence: TGCGCCAGCAGTCAACCCAAGCCTACAGGGAGTCGCAATCAGCCCCAGCATTTT. This sequence encodes CASSQPKPTGSRNQPQHF.

The J gene is TRBJ2-7, the V gene TRBV14; D unresolved. Trimming took off 1 base at V and 3 bases at J, with 7 bases between the two ends. The CDR3 has 13 amino acids. Germline lookup yields CDR1 SGHDN and CDR2 FVKESK. The CDR3 is CASSQALNYEQYF. CDR3 in DNA: TGTGCCAGCAGCCAAGCGTTAAACTACGAGCAGTACTTC.

The chain is built from TRBV12-3 or TRBV12-4 and TRBJ2-7; TRBD2 aligns across 7 bases. The J segment lost 7 bases and the V segment lost 5 bases, leaving 8 bases of the junction unmatched. The CDR3 is made up of 13 amino acids. CDR3: CASSPLPSGEQYF. The CDR3 DNA follows: TGTGCCAGCAGTCCGCTGCCTAGCGGAGAGCAGTACTTC.

The gene calls are TRBV19 and TRBJ1-1, with 7 bases lining up with TRBD1. Trimming at V came to 4 bases and at J to 4 bases, leaving 6 bases not matched to a gene. The CDR3 covers 14 residues. From germline, CDR1 is LNHDA and CDR2 SQIVND (reference sequence). Written as DNA, the CDR3 is TGTGCCAGTAGTAGGACAGGAACTATCACTGAAGCTTTCTTT. Translated, it gives CASSRTGTITEAFF.

CDR3 residues: CSADRDRGTEAFF. Here the CDR3 DNA reads TGCAGTGCAGACCGGGACAGGGGCACTGAAGCTTTCTTT. V gene TRBV20-1 combines with J gene TRBJ1-1, with 10 bases fitting TRBD1. The CDR3 runs to 13 residues. Germline V CDR1 and CDR2: DFQATT, SNEGSKA (reference sequence). With 6 bases clipped from V and 4 bases from J, the junction kept 5 bases outside the gene matches.

V and J are TRBV18 and TRBJ1-2, with 8 bases identical to TRBD1. In germline, CDR1 is KGHSH, CDR2 LQKENI. V lost 0 bases to trimming and J lost 4 bases; unmatched junction nucleotides: 7. This CDR3 spans 16 amino acids. The chain's CDR3 is CASSPPLNQGAYGYTF. The CDR3 DNA reads as TGTGCCAGCTCACCACCGCTGAACCAGGGGGCCTATGGCTACACCTTC.

The V call is TRBV18, the J call TRBJ2-1; 7 bases line up with TRBD2. Germline CDR1 is KGHSH and CDR2 is LQKENI. V dropped 5 bases and J dropped 7; count of bases not matched to a gene: 5. This CDR3 region has 13 residues. This chain's CDR3 is CASSRDSGNEQFF. CDR3 bases: TGTGCCAGCTCAAGGGATAGCGGGAATGAGCAGTTCTTC. The complete variable domain, with remaining parts taken from reference TRBV18 and TRBJ2-1, reads NAGVMQNPRHLVRRRGQEARLRCSPMKGHSHVYWYRQLPEEGLKFMVYLQKENIIDESGMPKERFSAEFPKEGPSILRIQQVVRGDSAAYFCASSRDSGNEQFFGPGTRLTVL.

This chain links TRBV5-1 with TRBJ2-3; 8 positions match TRBD1. Germline V gives CDR1 SGHRS, CDR2 YFSETQ. The V gene end was trimmed by 4 bases and the J gene end by 2 bases; junction bases not matched to a gene: 6. This CDR3 contains 15 residues. The CDR3 spells CASSPGQAFTDTQYF. The CDR3 DNA follows: TGCGCCAGCAGCCCGGGACAGGCGTTCACAGATACGCAGTATTTT.

The rearrangement links TRBV4-1 to TRBJ1-3; D is perhaps TRBD1 (5 bases). CDR1 MGHRA and CDR2 YSYEKL come from the germline V gene. V shed 3 bases and J shed 0 bases, with 33 bases lying between them. The CDR3 runs 23 residues. CDR3 DNA: TGCGCCAGCAGCCAGAGCGCTGGTACCGGGACGGAGTTTTTGCGCAGCTCTGGAAACACCATATATTTT. Translation gives CASSQSAGTGTEFLRSSGNTIYF.

This clonotype was seen just once. V is TRBV7-9 and J is TRBJ1-2, with D uncertain. Germline V CDR1 and CDR2: SEHNR, FQNEAQ (reference sequence). The CDR3 totals 14 residues. Trimming stripped 1 base from V and 7 bases from J, with 13 bases between. CDR3 DNA sequence: TGTGCCAGCAGCTTAGTTTCTGGGGTTACTGGCTACACCTTC. Translating gives CASSLVSGVTGYTF.

J is TRBJ2-1 and V is TRBV9, with a possible D match to TRBD1 (6 bases). V lost 4 bases, J lost 4 bases, and 12 bases lay in between. Germline-derived CDR1 and CDR2 are SGDLS and YYNGEE. CDR3 length: 14 amino acids. The CDR3 coding sequence is TGTGCCAGCAGCATATCAGGGGTTTACAATGAGCAGTTCTTC. It codes for CASSISGVYNEQFF.

V is TRBV5-1 and J is TRBJ2-6; D not certain. Germline V gene lookup returns CDR1 SGHRS and CDR2 YFSETQ. The V end was cut by 4 bases, the J end by 1 base, with 6 bases between. This CDR3 is built from 14 residues. CDR3 region: CASSLQSGANVLTF. The DNA of the CDR3 is TGCGCCAGCAGCCTTCAATCTGGGGCCAACGTCCTGACTTTC.

The chain couples TRBV6-5 to TRBJ1-6; TRBD1 matches at 8 bases. V gave up 6 bases and J gave up 7 bases; unmatched junction bases: 5. CDR3 size: 14 residues. Per the germline V gene, CDR1 is MNHEY and CDR2 is SVGAGI. The CDR3 protein is CASSPDRVNSPLHF. In nucleotides, the CDR3 is TGTGCCAGCAGCCCGGACAGGGTCAATTCACCCCTCCACTTT.

DNA of the CDR3: TGTGCCAGCAGCACCGGACAGCTCTACGAGCAGTACTTC. It specifies CASSTGQLYEQYF. V and J are TRBV7-3 and TRBJ2-7; weak D call: TRBD1 (6 bases). This CDR3 is 13 amino acids long. Germline loops: CDR1 SGHTA, CDR2 FQGTGA. With 5 bases removed from V and 3 bases from J, the gap between germline ends came to 11 bases.

The chain is built from TRBV9 and TRBJ1-6; 10 bases are shared with TRBD1. V trimming: 6 bases; J trimming: 9 bases; junction bases outside the gene matches: 6. The CDR3 totals 14 residues. Looked up from germline, CDR1 is SGDLS and CDR2 is YYNGEE. CDR3 residues: CASNPGTGVSPLHF. The CDR3 DNA sequence: TGTGCCAGCAACCCTGGGACAGGGGTTTCACCCCTCCACTTT. The whole variable domain, filled in from reference TRBV9 and TRBJ1-6, reads DSGVTQTPKHLITATGQRVTLRCSPRSGDLSVYWYQQSLDQGLQFLIQYYNGEERAKGNILERFSAQQFPDLHSELNLSSLELGDSALYFCASNPGTGVSPLHFGNGTRLTVT.

The chain recombines TRBV27 with TRBJ1-5, with a possible D match to TRBD1 (5 bases). Germline V gene sequence: CDR1 MNHEY, CDR2 SMNVEV (reference sequence). Trimming left V 5 bases short and J 5 bases short, with 13 bases between. CDR3 size: 14 residues. The CDR3 sequence: CASSRGLGDQPQHF. CDR3 in DNA: TGTGCCAGCAGTCGAGGGCTGGGGGATCAGCCCCAGCATTTT.